This is a list of T cell receptor beta chains from one sample in a study of T cells in Graves' hyperthyroidism and ophthalmopathy. MiXCR, run by TCRdb on the multiplex PCR reads, gives a single entry per CDR3 protein. The sample shows about 200,000 distinct CDR3 sequences, roughly 18% of them seen only once. Material: blood. These TCRs come from a man aged 35 to 55 with Graves' hyperthyroidism. The conserved cysteine and the conserved F or W are not part of the CDR3 here. D genes are given only for firm matches. Clone size is shown for a subset of rows, as once, few, many or a class of expanded clone.

many,-,TRBV7-2,ASSLGTDWEGYT
many,-,TRBV5-1,ASSLEGRITDTQY
many,TRBD1,TRBV30,AWSMGQDNQPQH
-,-,TRBV6-1,ASSESFRTEAF
-,-,TRBV4-1,ASSQGGGFGSPLH
many,-,TRBV20-1,SATSDRLYGYT
many,TRBD1,TRBV28,ASSLRDRDLLYGYT
many,-,TRBV29-1,SVEGARGRETQY
many,-,TRBV12-3/TRBV12-4,ASTTNRGGEQY
many,-,TRBV6-1,ASSEARPDETQY
few,TRBD2,TRBV7-6,ASSQLAGGSSYEQY
many,-,TRBV30,AWAGVVDSPLH
many,TRBD1,TRBV27,ASSPSPGQGVTEAF
many,TRBD2,TRBV2,ASSLSGGAGETQY
many,-,TRBV20-1,SARVTGQPQH
-,-,TRBV9,ASSVGAVGADTQY
many,TRBD1,TRBV7-2,ASSLGTGSGYGYT
many,TRBD1,TRBV5-1,ASRVDRVHGYT
-,TRBD1,TRBV24-1,ATSDPGQGAGQPQH
-,-,TRBV28,ASTHPGPRANTGELF
many,TRBD1,TRBV20-1,SARDLVGRGLGDTQY
many,-,TRBV6-1,ARTTPGRPSRINEQF
many,-,TRBV27,ASSFEEGQPQH
many,-,TRBV28,ASSYPGGGIYEQY
many,TRBD1,TRBV2,ASSERQGALPQH
many,-,TRBV10-3,AISEGGRNYEQY
many,TRBD2,TRBV10-3,AIRAGTSGKNIQY
-,-,TRBV20-1,SAAHRARTEAF
few,-,TRBV11-3,ANSLGPNTGELF
-,TRBD1,TRBV7-2,ASSLLGGITGGTQETQY
many,-,TRBV7-2,ASSFDTDTQY